The 5 T cell receptor beta chains below all came from one sample that was sequenced in a study of cytomegalovirus exposure and HLA in healthy donors. 13 Jbeta primers and 60 Vbeta primers were used for the PCR. Sequencing was performed with immunoSEQ multiplex PCR; in TCRdb, only in-frame clones are kept and a portion is missing. The table counts 150,000 or so clones; 1.5% to 2% lies in the top ten. Sequenced material: PBMCs. The receptors derive from a woman aged 45-65 years in good health and CMV-seronegative.

The gene calls are TRBV5-6 and TRBJ1-5; D may be TRBD1 (6 bases). Trimming took 4 bases from V and 5 from J, leaving 13 bases between them. The germline V gene has CDR1 SGHDT and CDR2 YYEEEE. The CDR3 is 14 residues long. The CDR3 bases are TGTGCCAGCAGCCCGCGGGCAGGGGATCAGCCCCAGCATTTT. This translates into CASSPRAGDQPQHF.

This sequence joins TRBV5-1 and TRBJ2-2; TRBD1 agrees at 9 bases. After removal of 5 bases from V and 6 bases from J, the junction contained 8 bases not matched to a gene. The CDR3 covers 15 residues. Germline-derived CDR1 and CDR2 are SGHRS and YFSETQ. The CDR3 protein is CASSSNTGGSGELFF. The CDR3 DNA reads as TGCGCCAGCAGTAGTAATACAGGGGGCTCCGGGGAGCTGTTTTTT.

The chain combines TRBV4-3 with TRBJ1-5, with 9 bases fitting TRBD1. The germline CDR1 and CDR2 sequences are LGHNA and YSLEER. The CDR3 extends over 14 amino acids. J was trimmed by 10 bases and V by 1 base; bases with no gene match: 5. The CDR3 DNA follows: TGCGCCAGCAGCCAAGGGACAGGGGAACAACCCCAGCATTTT. Its translation is CASSQGTGEQPQHF.

This chain connects TRBV4-2 to TRBJ1-1; TRBD1 matches at 7 bases. Germline assignment: CDR1 LGHNA and CDR2 YNFKEQ. The trim removed 0 bases at V and 4 bases at J, leaving 5 bases unmatched. CDR3 length: 15 residues. CDR3 amino acids: CASSQDPGGSTEAFF. The CDR3 DNA follows: TGTGCCAGCAGCCAAGATCCAGGGGGAAGCACTGAAGCTTTCTTT.

V and J are TRBV4-2 and TRBJ2-7; the match to TRBD2 covers 8 bases. The V gene's germline CDR1 is LGHNA and CDR2 YNFKEQ. Germline trimming cut 1 base from V and 2 bases from J; bases unmatched to any gene: 7. The CDR3 runs 16 residues. The CDR3 region has the DNA TGTGCCAGCAGCCAAGTGTCCACTAGCGGAGCCTACGAGCAGTACTTC. Its protein is CASSQVSTSGAYEQYF.